This is a list of T cell receptor beta chains from one sample in a study of T cell repertoires in cytomegalovirus infection. Antigens of these TCRs are unknown. From the reads, TCRdb called clonotypes with MiXCR, one entry per CDR3 protein. This table has a few hundred thousand distinct CDR3 sequences, more than 30% appearing once. Sequencing was performed on cultured PBMCs, taken from culture after CMV antigen stimulation. The source is a human donor in good health (CMV status not recorded). Some clones in this sample may be carry-over from other donors' samples. The CDR3 runs from the conserved cysteine through the conserved F or W. A D gene is named only where the DNA matches it firmly. The size of a clone is reported for some rows only, either as once, few or many, or as a class for expanded clones.

abundance	d_gene	len	v_gene	j_gene	CDR3aa	CDR3nt
-	-	16	TRBV6-5	TRBJ1-6	CASSYSIEGVGSPLHF	TGTGCCAGCAGTTACTCGATTGAGGGGGTCGGATCACCCCTCCACTTT
-	-	17	TRBV12-3/TRBV12-4	TRBJ1-5	CASSPLVGAGSNQPQHF	TGTGCCAGCAGTCCCCTCGTGGGGGCTGGTAGCAATCAGCCCCAGCATTTT
-	-	16	TRBV24-1	TRBJ2-3	CATSEIGSTRTDTQYF	TGTGCCACCAGTGAAATCGGATCGACTCGCACAGATACGCAGTATTTT
-	-	15	TRBV5-1	TRBJ2-5	CASSPRAGRSETQYF	TGCGCCAGCAGCCCGAGGGCGGGACGTAGCGAGACCCAGTACTTC
-	TRBD1	14	TRBV20-1	TRBJ2-1	CSARDGTGNNEQFF	TGCAGTGCTAGAGATGGGACAGGCAACAATGAGCAGTTCTTC
few	-	15	TRBV4-1	TRBJ1-5	CASSQANRDNQPQHF	TGCGCCAGCAGCCAAGCCAACAGGGACAATCAGCCCCAGCATTTT
-	-	14	TRBV20-1	TRBJ1-5	CSARAGMGNQPQHF	TGCAGTGCTAGAGCCGGGATGGGCAATCAGCCCCAGCATTTT
few	TRBD1	14	TRBV12-3/TRBV12-4	TRBJ1-1	CASTLGQLNTEAFF	TGTGCCAGCACCCTGGGACAGCTGAACACTGAAGCTTTCTTT
few	-	15	TRBV2	TRBJ1-3	CASSEGTGSGNTIYF	TGTGCCAGCAGTGAAGGGACCGGCTCTGGAAACACCATATATTTT
few	-	14	TRBV12-3/TRBV12-4	TRBJ1-1	CASISRAVGTEAFF	TGTGCCAGCATTTCCAGGGCGGTCGGGACTGAAGCTTTCTTT
-	-	17	TRBV28	TRBJ1-1	CASSSNPFLQGDTEAFF	TGTGCCAGCAGTTCTAACCCCTTCTTGCAGGGAGATACTGAAGCTTTCTTT
few	-	15	TRBV7-2	TRBJ2-1	CASSLVADPYNEQFF	TGTGCCAGCAGCTTAGTAGCAGACCCCTACAATGAGCAGTTCTTC
-	-	15	TRBV20-1	TRBJ2-1	CSARISGHSYNEQFF	TGCAGTGCTAGAATCAGCGGCCATTCCTACAATGAGCAGTTCTTC
few	TRBD2	15	TRBV6-6	TRBJ2-7	CASSYSTGGPYEQYF	TGTGCCAGCAGTTACTCGACGGGAGGGCCTTACGAGCAGTACTTC